This T cell receptor beta chain originates from a study of shared clonotypes between healthy human individuals. General study points: It was observed that approximately 5% of naive CD4 clonotypes were shared across a handful of donors.

About this clone: The antigen is unknown.

The V end lost 5 bases, the J end lost 1 base, and 8 bases lay between the germline ends. The CDR3 totals 13 residues. Germline lookup yields CDR1 MDHEN and CDR2 SYDVKM. Some clones are missing from TCRdb's copy, which holds only in-frame ones; the method was immunoSEQ multiplex PCR. The data show 2 million to 2.5 million clones, 85% to 95% seen once. In the CD4+ fraction, cells were divided into CD45RA+ naive and CD45RA-negative memory subsets. The origin of this receptor is a man aged 18 to 29 in good health. Some clones in this sample may be carry-over from other donors' samples. The gene calls are TRBV28 and TRBJ1-2; possible D gene TRBD1, 5 bases. The sequenced sample consisted of naive CD4+ T cells from PBMCs. Subset reported: CD45RA+ positively selected. The chain's CDR3 is CASSIDSNYGYTF. CDR3 nucleotide sequence: TGTGCCAGCAGTATCGACAGTAACTATGGCTACACCTTC.